Sequencing of this T cell receptor beta chain was carried out in a study of cytomegalovirus exposure and HLA in healthy donors. This clone was seen a single time. Its antigen is as yet unknown. Trimming stripped 3 bases from V and 6 bases from J, with 5 bases between. The CDR3 is made up of 11 amino acids. Germline CDR1 LNHDA, CDR2 SQIVND (reference sequence). Study-level points and caveats: A cluster of highly shared sequence variants was likely a sequencing artifact. Prior analysis indicated that the majority of TCR beta V segments exhibited productivity approximately 90% or approximately 30% of the time.

The PCR employed 60 Vbeta primers together with 13 Jbeta primers. Method: immunoSEQ multiplex PCR; TCRdb's copy keeps in-frame clones and lacks some. This table holds over 110,000 clones, about 80% found once. V usage is TRBV19 and J usage is TRBJ1-1, with unresolved D. The sequencing sample was made of PBMCs. This TCR was recovered from a male donor in good health and CMV-seropositive. This chain's CDR3 is CASSINSEAFF. The CDR3 region has the DNA TGTGCCAGTAGTATCAACTCTGAAGCTTTCTTT.